The 27 T cell receptor beta chains in this list originate from one sample, sequenced in a study of PD-L1 blockade in urothelial cancer. Repertoires were generated with immunoSEQ multiplex PCR, while TCRdb's copy carries only in-frame clones and drops some. The sample includes 60,000 or so clones, about 76% of them seen just once. The time point here: pretreatment peripheral blood. The specimen comprised PBMCs, sampled around atezolizumab (anti-PD-L1) treatment. The receptor source for this set is a man aged 65-85 years with urothelial cancer.

The chain has TRBV4-1 and TRBJ2-7, with 9 bases that match TRBD2. J lost 2 bases, V lost 1 base, and 3 bases had no gene match. CDR1 MGHRA and CDR2 YSYEKL come from the germline V gene. The CDR3 length is 15 residues. This CDR3 reads CASSQAGLAAYEQYF. DNA for the CDR3: TGCGCCAGCAGCCAAGCGGGACTAGCTGCCTACGAGCAGTACTTC.

The chain links TRBV7-2 to TRBJ1-1, with D possibly TRBD1 on 6 matching bases. CDR3 length: 16 residues. CDR1 SGHTA and CDR2 FQGNSA come from the germline V gene. Trimming cost V 4 bases and J 0 bases, with 15 bases left between them. The CDR3 DNA reads TGTGCCAGCAGCTCCCCGGACAGAATCATGAACACTGAAGCTTTCTTT. Its protein product is CASSSPDRIMNTEAFF. The complete variable domain, with remaining parts taken from reference TRBV7-2 and TRBJ1-1, reads GAGVSQSPSNKVTEKGKDVELRCDPISGHTALYWYRQSLGQGLEFLIYFQGNSAPDKSGLPSDRFSAERTGGSVSTLTIQRTQQEDSAVYLCASSSPDRIMNTEAFFGQGTRLTVV.

The chain has TRBV19 and TRBJ1-1, with D unclear. The germline V and J ends were trimmed by 3 bases and 1 base, with 9 bases remaining between them. The CDR3 extends over 14 amino acids. In germline, CDR1 is LNHDA, CDR2 SQIVND (reference sequence). The CDR3: CASSIRRENTEAFF. The CDR3 coding sequence is TGTGCCAGTAGTATCCGTCGGGAGAACACTGAAGCTTTCTTT.

This rearrangement joins TRBV7-8 to TRBJ1-2; D is uncertain. Trimming cost V 1 base and J 9 bases, with 15 bases left between them. The CDR3 is 14 amino acids. Germline CDR1 SGHVS, CDR2 FQNEAQ. The CDR3 loop reads CASSLDEDGIRYTF. The DNA of the CDR3 is TGTGCCAGCAGCTTAGATGAGGACGGGATTCGCTACACCTTC.

The chain has TRBV5-4 and TRBJ2-7; D might be TRBD2 (5 bases). This CDR3 has 15 residues. Per germline, CDR1 SGHNT and CDR2 YYREEE (reference sequence). V shed 4 bases and J shed 1 base, with 15 bases lying between them. CDR3 amino acids: CASSPGAAESYEQYF. The DNA for the CDR3 is TGTGCCAGCAGCCCCGGTGCAGCGGAATCCTACGAGCAGTACTTC.

The rearrangement uses TRBV11-2 and TRBJ2-3; possible D gene TRBD2, 6 bases. Germline V gene sequence: CDR1 SGHAT, CDR2 FQNNGV. The CDR3 spans 16 residues. V was pared by 0 bases and J by 6 bases, with 16 bases between. The CDR3 nucleotides are TGTGCCAGCAGCTTAGATAGTGGTGGGAGGTTTGATACGCAGTATTTT. Amino acid sequence: CASSLDSGGRFDTQYF.

V usage is TRBV5-1 and J usage is TRBJ1-2, with 7 bases lining up with TRBD1. The CDR3 extends over 14 amino acids. Germline V gives CDR1 SGHRS, CDR2 YFSETQ. The V and J ends lost 4 bases and 6 bases, in that order; junction bases with no gene match: 9. This CDR3 is CASSPALGGHGYTF. CDR3 bases: TGCGCCAGCAGCCCGGCCCTAGGGGGCCATGGCTACACCTTC.

The CDR3 DNA reads as TGTGCCAGTAGTACGCAGGGGAACACCGGGGAGCTGTTTTTT. It specifies CASSTQGNTGELFF. The gene calls are TRBV19 and TRBJ2-2; a possible D gene is TRBD1 (5 bases). This CDR3 region has 14 residues. CDR1 LNHDA and CDR2 SQIVND come from the germline V gene (reference sequence). V lost 4 bases to trimming and J lost 1 base, with 7 bases between them.

To note about this clone: At one end the junction does not follow the germline gene, possibly because of a read error. The chain carries TRBV6-5 and TRBJ2-1; 10 bases fit TRBD2. This CDR3 is built from 16 residues. Looked up from germline, CDR1 is MNHEY and CDR2 is SVGAGI. The CDR3 sequence is CASSYLVAGGYSEQFF. The CDR3 DNA sequence: TGTGCCAGCAGTTACCTCGTAGCGGGAGGCTACAGTGAGCAGTTCTTC.

V and J are TRBV7-9 and TRBJ2-2, with TRBD2 identical over 7 bases. V dropped 5 bases and J dropped 0; count of bases not matched to a gene: 3. Germline loops: CDR1 SEHNR, CDR2 FQNEAQ (reference sequence). The CDR3 sequence is 15 residues long. The CDR3 DNA follows: TGTGCCAGCAGCCGTAGCGGGCCGAACACCGGGGAGCTGTTTTTT. Encoded protein: CASSRSGPNTGELFF.

This clone was seen once. The genes are TRBV5-4 and TRBJ2-1; 7 nucleotides line up with TRBD2. This CDR3 is 15 amino acids long. V shed 4 bases and J 0 bases; nucleotides not matched to a gene: 4. Germline V gives CDR1 SGHNT, CDR2 YYREEE (reference sequence). The chain's CDR3 is CASSNPGGSYNEQFF. CDR3 nucleotide sequence: TGTGCCAGCAGCAATCCGGGAGGCTCCTACAATGAGCAGTTCTTC.

V and J are TRBV10-3 and TRBJ2-7, with a possible D match to TRBD2 (7 bases). Between the trimmed V and J ends, which lost 4 bases and 2 bases, there was a span of 18 bases. CDR3 size: 16 residues. CDR1 and CDR2 from the germline V gene are ENHRY and SYGVKD. The CDR3 region has the DNA TGTGCCATCAGTGCCGGGACATCCGGGGGGACCTACGAGCAGTACTTC. It translates to CAISAGTSGGTYEQYF.

The genes are TRBV27 and TRBJ2-5, with no clear D. The CDR3 extends over 15 amino acids. Trimming removed 0 bases from V and 5 bases from J, with 13 bases in between. Germline values: CDR1 MNHEY, CDR2 SMNVEV (reference sequence). CDR3: CASSLSGGFGETQYF. In DNA, the CDR3 is TGTGCCAGCAGTTTATCTGGTGGGTTCGGGGAGACCCAGTACTTC.

As concerns this clone: The junction departs from the called germline gene at one end, perhaps through a read error. The V and J genes are TRBV7-8 and TRBJ1-1, with 7 bases that match TRBD1. The CDR3 loop spans 14 amino acids. The V gene's germline CDR1 is SGHVS and CDR2 FQNEAQ. In nucleotides, the CDR3 is TGTGCCAGCACCTTACAGGGGTTGGGCACTGAAGCTTTCTTT. Translating gives CASTLQGLGTEAFF.

This clone has a single count. The J gene is TRBJ2-1, the V gene TRBV10-3; 8 bases match TRBD1. J lost 6 bases, V lost 1 base, and 14 bases had no gene match. In germline, CDR1 is ENHRY, CDR2 SYGVKD. The CDR3 runs 18 residues. CDR3 loop: CAISEWRGQGMGGNEQFF. CDR3 DNA sequence: TGTGCCATCAGTGAGTGGCGTGGACAGGGAATGGGAGGCAATGAGCAGTTCTTC.

The rearrangement links TRBV18 to TRBJ2-3; D is perhaps TRBD2 (5 bases). Trimming took 3 bases from V and 0 from J, leaving 10 bases between them. Germline loops: CDR1 KGHSH, CDR2 LQKENI. This CDR3 spans 15 amino acids. The CDR3 nucleotides read TGTGCCAGCTCACCCGGGGTTCCTAGCACAGATACGCAGTATTTT. Encoded protein: CASSPGVPSTDTQYF.

The genes are TRBV5-6 and TRBJ2-4, with 10 bases aligning to TRBD2. Germline V gene data show CDR1 as SGHDT and CDR2 as YYEEEE. This CDR3 has 17 amino acids. The junction had 8 bases not matched to a gene; V was cut back by 0 bases and J by 5 bases. CDR3 DNA sequence: TGTGCCAGCAGCTTGGAAAGAGGTGGACTAGCGGAAAACATTCAGTACTTC. Translating it yields CASSLERGGLAENIQYF. The complete variable domain, with remaining parts taken from reference TRBV5-6 and TRBJ2-4, reads DAGVTQSPTHLIKTRGQQVTLRCSPKSGHDTVSWYQQALGQGPQFIFQYYEEEERQRGNFPDRFSGHQFPNYSSELNVNALLLGDSALYLCASSLERGGLAENIQYFGAGTRLSVL.

This clone showed up just a few times. The genes are TRBV5-1 and TRBJ1-2; no definite D call. The CDR3 contains 14 residues. Germline CDR1 reads SGHRS; CDR2 reads YFSETQ. V was shortened by 3 bases and J by 7 bases, with 16 bases between the two germline ends. CDR3 sequence (DNA): TGCGCCAGCAGCTCACTGGACGGTGGAGGTGGCTACACCTTC. Its protein is CASSSLDGGGGYTF.

This chain uses TRBV29-1 with TRBJ2-2, with 12 nucleotides matching TRBD2. The junction had 5 bases not matched to a gene; V was cut back by 7 bases and J by 2 bases. Germline CDR1 SQVTM, CDR2 ANQGSEA. The CDR3 is made up of 15 amino acids. The chain's CDR3 is CSALTSGGNTGELFF. Here the CDR3 DNA reads TGCAGCGCTCTGACTAGCGGGGGAAACACCGGGGAGCTGTTTTTT.

The gene calls are TRBV18 and TRBJ1-1, with a possible D match to TRBD1 (6 bases). Germline V lookup: CDR1 KGHSH, CDR2 LQKENI. The CDR3 contains 19 residues. Trimming removed 6 bases at V and 0 bases at J, with 26 bases between. CDR3 bases: TGTGCCAGCTCTACAATCGGACAGTCAGCTGGAAGTATGAACACTGAAGCTTTCTTT. It specifies CASSTIGQSAGSMNTEAFF.

The chain recombines TRBV6-5 with TRBJ1-5; 10 nucleotides line up with TRBD1. Looked up from germline, CDR1 is MNHEY and CDR2 is SVGAGI. V shed 6 bases, J shed 5 bases, and the junction held 4 bases outside the gene matches. CDR3 length equals 14 residues. The CDR3: CASRHGTGDQPQHF. In DNA form, the CDR3 reads TGTGCCAGCAGACACGGGACAGGGGATCAGCCCCAGCATTTT.

The rearrangement joins TRBV10-2 to TRBJ2-2, with D possibly being TRBD2 (7 bases). Germline CDR1 is WSHSY and CDR2 is SAAADI. V shed 4 bases and J shed 5 bases, with 17 bases lying between them. The CDR3 has 16 amino acids. For the CDR3, the DNA is TGCGCCAGCAGTGGGGGAGGGGGTAAGAGGACCGGGGAGCTGTTTTTT. Its translation: CASSGGGGKRTGELFF.

The chain has TRBV2 and TRBJ2-5; D perhaps matches TRBD2 (6 bases). Germline CDR1 reads SNHLY; CDR2 reads FYNNEI. Trimming stripped 7 bases from V and 5 bases from J, with 17 bases between. This CDR3 spans 14 amino acids. CDR3 coding DNA: TGTGCCAGCATCCCAAGACTAGTTCGGGAGACCCAGTACTTC. Translation gives CASIPRLVRETQYF.

This chain connects TRBV7-9 to TRBJ2-5; D is ambiguous. Germline V lookup: CDR1 SEHNR, CDR2 FQNEAQ (reference sequence). This CDR3 has 11 residues. V lost 6 bases to trimming and J lost 2 bases, with 4 bases between them. The CDR3 spells CASSLQETQYF. The CDR3 coding sequence is TGTGCCAGCAGTCTACAAGAGACCCAGTACTTC.

This chain links TRBV27 with TRBJ2-7; 10 bases line up with TRBD1. After removal of 8 bases from V and 6 bases from J, the junction contained 13 bases not matched to a gene. Germline CDR1 is MNHEY and CDR2 is SMNVEV (reference sequence). The CDR3 extends over 15 amino acids. This CDR3 reads CASRPGQGFPIEQYF. The CDR3 DNA follows: TGTGCCAGCCGCCCGGGACAGGGGTTCCCCATCGAGCAGTACTTC.

The rearrangement links TRBV28 to TRBJ2-3; 8 nucleotides agree with TRBD2. The CDR3 totals 18 residues. Germline V CDR1 and CDR2: MDHEN, SYDVKM. The junction had 14 bases not matched to a gene; V was cut back by 3 bases and J by 3 bases. The chain's CDR3 is CASSLTVRSGSGTDTQYF. The DNA for the CDR3 is TGTGCCAGCAGTTTGACTGTACGGAGCGGGAGCGGAACAGATACGCAGTATTTT.

This clone has only a few counts. At one of its ends the junction is not consistent with the germline gene, which may arise from a read error. The chain employs TRBV7-7 and TRBJ2-7, with 11 bases identical to TRBD2. The CDR3 has 18 residues. Germline CDR1 SSHAT, CDR2 FNYEAQ (reference sequence). The CDR3 loop is CASKAYPTESGLADEQYF. CDR3 DNA sequence: TGTGCTAGCAAAGCATACCCGACAGAATCGGGACTAGCGGACGAGCAGTACTTC.